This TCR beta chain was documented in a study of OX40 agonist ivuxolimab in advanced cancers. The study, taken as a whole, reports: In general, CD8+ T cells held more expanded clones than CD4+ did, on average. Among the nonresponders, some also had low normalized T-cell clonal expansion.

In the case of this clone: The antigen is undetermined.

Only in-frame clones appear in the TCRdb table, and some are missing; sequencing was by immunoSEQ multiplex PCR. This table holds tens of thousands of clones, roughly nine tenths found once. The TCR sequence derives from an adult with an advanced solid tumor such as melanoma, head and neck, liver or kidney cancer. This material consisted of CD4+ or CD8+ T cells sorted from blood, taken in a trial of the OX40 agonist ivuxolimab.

CDR3 nucleotides: TGTGCCAGCAGCCCCGGACACATACAAGAGACCCAGTACTTC. Protein product: CASSPGHIQETQYF. The chain joins TRBV9 to TRBJ2-5, with D perhaps matching TRBD1 (5 bases). This CDR3 contains 14 residues. From germline, CDR1 is SGDLS and CDR2 YYNGEE. Trimming removed 4 bases at V and 2 bases at J, with 12 bases between.